The next 11 T cell receptor beta chains were all read from a single sample in a study of T cell responses to AZD1222 COVID-19 vaccine. Sequenced by immunoSEQ multiplex PCR; TCRdb stores in-frame clones only, minus some. This sample has 120,000 or so clones; approximately 90% occur once, and the top ten carry approximately 1%. Sequencing used peripheral blood, obtained on day 0 of AZD1222 vaccination. The receptors derive from an adult in good health.

The rearrangement links TRBV5-1 to TRBJ2-2, with TRBD2 matching 7 bases. Germline trimming cut 6 bases from V and 6 bases from J; bases unmatched to any gene: 8. Per the germline V gene, CDR1 is SGHRS and CDR2 is YFSETQ. The CDR3 is made up of 14 amino acids. CDR3 in amino acids: CASKVRGSAGELFF. The DNA of the CDR3 is TGCGCCAGCAAGGTCCGCGGGAGCGCCGGGGAGCTGTTTTTT.

The rearrangement joins TRBV4-1 to TRBJ2-7; 7 bases map to TRBD1. Trimming took 4 bases from V and 0 from J; bases not matched to a gene: 15. Germline loops: CDR1 MGHRA, CDR2 YSYEKL. The CDR3 consists of 18 residues. The CDR3 loop reads CASSRILMRGQSSYEQYF. CDR3 nucleotides: TGCGCCAGCAGCCGCATACTAATGAGGGGACAGAGCTCCTACGAGCAGTACTTC.

V usage is TRBV5-5 and J usage is TRBJ2-5; TRBD2 agrees at 8 bases. The CDR3 runs to 14 residues. The junction had 4 bases not matched to a gene; V was cut back by 2 bases and J by 4 bases. In germline, CDR1 is SGHKS, CDR2 YYEKEE (reference sequence). The CDR3: CASSFIGGVETQYF. CDR3 nucleotide sequence: TGTGCCAGCAGCTTCATCGGGGGGGTAGAGACCCAGTACTTC.

The chain uses TRBV19 and TRBJ1-5, with D perhaps matching TRBD1 (5 bases). The V and J ends lost 0 bases and 3 bases respectively, with 21 bases between them. Germline values: CDR1 LNHDA, CDR2 SQIVND (reference sequence). This CDR3 is 19 amino acids long. The CDR3 reads CASSIDPPLSGIYNQPQHF. As DNA, the CDR3 is TGTGCCAGTAGTATAGATCCCCCTTTGTCAGGGATCTACAATCAGCCCCAGCATTTT.

The chain recombines TRBV14 with TRBJ2-1; D call uncertain. The germline CDR1 and CDR2 sequences are SGHDN and FVKESK. The V end lost 0 bases, the J end lost 8 bases, and 14 bases lay between the germline ends. This CDR3 is 15 amino acids long. CDR3 coding DNA: TGTGCCAGCAGCCAAGACGGGTTCATTGGGCATGAGCAGTTCTTC. Its translation is CASSQDGFIGHEQFF.

The genes are TRBV7-2 and TRBJ2-3; 11 nucleotides match TRBD2. The V segment lost 0 bases and the J segment 1 base; nucleotides outside the gene matches: 6. The CDR3 is 18 amino acids. CDR1 and CDR2 (germline): SGHTA, FQGNSA. The CDR3, as DNA: TGTGCCAGCAGCTTAGCCGGGCGACTAGCGGGACGCACAGATACGCAGTATTTT. Translation gives CASSLAGRLAGRTDTQYF.

The CDR3 loop reads CASSPETNRQETQYF. The CDR3 DNA follows: TGTGCCAGCAGCCCAGAGACTAACCGTCAAGAGACCCAGTACTTC. The V gene is TRBV7-9, the J gene TRBJ2-5; TRBD2 is a possible D gene (5 bases). Trimming stripped 5 bases from V and 2 bases from J, with 15 bases between. The germline V gene encodes CDR1 SEHNR and CDR2 FQNEAQ (reference sequence). The CDR3 covers 15 residues.

The genes are TRBV3-1 (or the pseudogene TRBV3-2) and TRBJ2-3; 14 bases are a match to TRBD2. The germline V gene has CDR1 LGHDT and CDR2 YNNKEL (reference sequence). V lost 4 bases to trimming and J lost 8 bases; unmatched junction nucleotides: 2. The length of the CDR3 is 14 residues. CDR3 amino acids: CASSLGLAGVTQYF. The CDR3 DNA is TGTGCCAGCAGCCTGGGACTAGCGGGAGTTACGCAGTATTTT.

There are a few counts of this clone. This chain joins TRBV28 and TRBJ2-3; TRBD1 aligns across 10 bases. The CDR3 contains 15 residues. Germline CDR1 MDHEN, CDR2 SYDVKM. J gave up 5 bases and V 5 bases, and 7 bases lay outside the gene matches. The DNA of the CDR3 is TGTGCCAGCAGTGTTGACAGGGGGCTCGGAGATACGCAGTATTTT. Its translation is CASSVDRGLGDTQYF.

This clone is a singleton in its sample. The chain couples TRBV10-3 to TRBJ1-5; TRBD1 aligns across 7 bases. The germline CDR1 and CDR2 sequences are ENHRY and SYGVKD. With 4 bases clipped from V and 5 bases from J, the junction kept 8 bases outside the gene matches. The CDR3 runs 15 residues. The CDR3 DNA reads as TGTGCCATCAGTGCCTTACAGGGGATGCATCAGCCCCAGCATTTT. Its protein is CAISALQGMHQPQHF.

CDR3 in amino acids: CASSVGAHRGSSYNEQFF. The CDR3 region has the DNA TGTGCCAGCAGCGTAGGGGCCCACAGGGGTTCCTCCTACAATGAGCAGTTCTTC. The J gene is TRBJ2-1, the V gene TRBV9, with 7 bases aligning to TRBD1. This CDR3 contains 18 residues. Germline CDR1 SGDLS, CDR2 YYNGEE. Trimming took 0 bases from V and 0 from J; bases not matched to a gene: 9.